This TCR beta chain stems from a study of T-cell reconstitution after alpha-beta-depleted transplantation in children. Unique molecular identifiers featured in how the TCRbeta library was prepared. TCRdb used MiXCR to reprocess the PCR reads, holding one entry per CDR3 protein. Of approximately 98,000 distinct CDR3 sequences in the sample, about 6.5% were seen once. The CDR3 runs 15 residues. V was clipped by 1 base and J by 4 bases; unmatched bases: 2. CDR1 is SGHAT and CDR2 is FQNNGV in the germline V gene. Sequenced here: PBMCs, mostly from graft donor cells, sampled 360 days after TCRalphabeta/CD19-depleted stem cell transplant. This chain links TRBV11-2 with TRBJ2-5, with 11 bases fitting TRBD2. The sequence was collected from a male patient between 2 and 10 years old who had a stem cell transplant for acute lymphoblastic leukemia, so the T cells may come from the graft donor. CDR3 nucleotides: TGTGCCAGCAGCTTAGGACTAGCGGGGCGAGAGACCCAGTACTTC. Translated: CASSLGLAGRETQYF.